The 30 T cell receptor beta chains given below trace back to one sample, sequenced in a study of blood T cells in healthy people across ages. Sample-barcoded 5' priming and a J-beta primer mix drove a second PCR of roughly 7 to 11 cycles. A single record per CDR3 protein comes from TCRdb applying MiXCR to the 5' RACE reads. The table lists about 930,000 distinct CDR3 sequences, roughly 28% of them singletons, with roughly 10% in the top ten. These same records also appear under a second study, on T cells of mothers and their children.

The sequencing sample was made of blood. The receptor set was obtained from a woman aged 40 to 55 in good health.

This clonotype was counted only a few times. This chain links TRBV6-6 with TRBJ1-2, with TRBD1 as a possible D gene (6 bases). V was clipped by 7 bases and J by 3 bases, with 18 bases between them. Germline assignment: CDR1 MNHNY and CDR2 SVGAGI (reference sequence). The CDR3 consists of 15 residues. CDR3 in DNA: TGTGCCAGCACCAAGGGGGTGACAAGGGACTATGGCTACACCTTC. Translating gives CASTKGVTRDYGYTF.

This rearrangement joins TRBV2 to TRBJ1-1; the match to TRBD1 covers 8 bases. CDR3 length equals 15 residues. V lost 6 bases to trimming and J lost 3 bases; unmatched junction nucleotides: 9. Germline CDR1 SNHLY, CDR2 FYNNEI. CDR3 sequence (DNA): TGTGCCAGCAGGGCCGGGACAGGAAGACACACTGAAGCTTTCTTT. This translates into CASRAGTGRHTEAFF.

This clonotype was seen ten or more times. The J gene is TRBJ1-4, the V gene TRBV7-2; weak D call: TRBD1 (6 bases). Trimming shortened V by 5 bases and J by 8 bases, and 15 bases separated the two germline ends. The CDR3 runs 14 residues. The germline V gene has CDR1 SGHTA and CDR2 FQGNSA. The CDR3 is CASSKGGSKEKLFF. CDR3 sequence (DNA): TGTGCCAGCAGCAAGGGGGGGTCAAAGGAAAAACTGTTTTTT. The complete variable domain, with remaining parts taken from reference TRBV7-2 and TRBJ1-4, reads GAGVSQSPSNKVTEKGKDVELRCDPISGHTALYWYRQSLGQGLEFLIYFQGNSAPDKSGLPSDRFSAERTGGSVSTLTIQRTQQEDSAVYLCASSKGGSKEKLFFGSGTQLSVL.

This clonotype has a single count. The V gene is TRBV20-1, the J gene TRBJ2-5, with 8 nucleotides matching TRBD2. This CDR3 spans 15 amino acids. V lost 5 bases and J lost 2; bases outside the gene matches: 10. The germline CDR1 and CDR2 sequences are DFQATT and SNEGSKA (reference sequence). This CDR3 is CSAQRGGGLQETQYF. CDR3 nucleotide sequence: TGCAGTGCTCAAAGGGGCGGGGGGTTACAAGAGACCCAGTACTTC.

J is TRBJ1-2 and V is TRBV5-6, with D hard to call. CDR1 and CDR2 from the germline V gene are SGHDT and YYEEEE. The CDR3 covers 13 residues. V was trimmed by 0 bases and J by 4 bases, leaving 7 bases between them. CDR3 sequence reads: CASSLATPYGYTF. The DNA of the CDR3 is TGTGCCAGCAGCTTGGCGACACCCTATGGCTACACCTTC.

This clonotype was seen at least ten times. The chain is built from TRBV20-1 and TRBJ2-7; TRBD2 agrees at 9 bases. J lost 2 bases, V lost 3 bases, and 5 bases had no gene match. The CDR3 totals 14 residues. CDR1 and CDR2 (germline): DFQATT, SNEGSKA (reference sequence). The CDR3 sequence: CSARVAGVTYEQYF. In DNA form, the CDR3 reads TGCAGTGCTAGGGTAGCGGGGGTTACCTACGAGCAGTACTTC.

At least ten counts were recorded for this clonotype. This chain joins TRBV20-1 and TRBJ1-2, with D unclear. In germline, CDR1 is DFQATT, CDR2 SNEGSKA (reference sequence). There are 10 residues in the CDR3. Trimming left V 3 bases short and J 7 bases short, with 6 bases between. The chain's CDR3 is CSASEVGYTF. The CDR3 region has the DNA TGCAGTGCTAGCGAAGTTGGCTACACCTTC.

This chain uses TRBV25-1 with TRBJ2-7, with D possibly being TRBD2 (7 bases). Per germline, CDR1 MGHDK and CDR2 SYGVNS. This CDR3 contains 15 residues. V dropped 3 bases and J dropped 2 bases, with 14 bases sitting between them. The CDR3 DNA follows: TGTGCCAGCAGTGACCCCAGCGGGACAACCTACGAGCAGTACTTC. This gives the protein CASSDPSGTTYEQYF.

The table lists this clonotype with many counts. The chain carries TRBV6-5 and TRBJ2-4; perhaps TRBD1 as D (6 bases). The CDR3 totals 12 residues. Germline assignment: CDR1 MNHEY and CDR2 SVGAGI. V lost 5 bases and J lost 11, with 13 bases in between. CDR3 sequence: CASSGLQGFQYF. The CDR3 DNA sequence: TGTGCCAGCAGTGGCCTCCAGGGGTTTCAGTACTTC.

In its sample, this clonotype was seen many times. J is TRBJ2-1 and V is TRBV4-1; perhaps TRBD1 as D (5 bases). V was trimmed by 0 bases and J by 9 bases, leaving 6 bases between them. Germline V gene data show CDR1 as MGHRA and CDR2 as YSYEKL. This CDR3 is 12 amino acids long. CDR3 in amino acids: CASSQDRVEQFF. As DNA, the CDR3 is TGCGCCAGCAGCCAAGACAGGGTTGAGCAGTTCTTC.

This clonotype occurred a few times. The genes are TRBV18 and TRBJ2-1; D might be TRBD1 (6 bases). The germline V and J ends were trimmed by 3 bases and 4 bases, with 10 bases remaining between them. CDR3 length: 14 amino acids. The V gene's germline CDR1 is KGHSH and CDR2 LQKENI. The chain's CDR3 is CASSPGTPYNEQFF. The CDR3 DNA follows: TGTGCCAGCTCACCTGGGACACCATACAATGAGCAGTTCTTC.

V and J are TRBV25-1 and TRBJ2-3, with 10 positions matching TRBD2. Germline V CDR1 and CDR2: MGHDK, SYGVNS. Trimming cost V 3 bases and J 5 bases; bases outside gene matches: 8. The CDR3 spans 16 residues. The CDR3 protein is CASSDSAGGAQDTQYF. The DNA of the CDR3 is TGTGCCAGCAGTGACTCAGCGGGGGGGGCTCAAGATACGCAGTATTTT.

This clonotype appeared a few times. V usage is TRBV4-2 and J usage is TRBJ1-1, with a tentative D call TRBD1 (5 bases). V was cut by 8 bases and J by 8 bases, with 12 bases left in between. CDR1 is LGHNA and CDR2 is YNFKEQ in the germline V gene. The CDR3 extends over 11 amino acids. The CDR3 nucleotides read TGTGCCAGCGGGGGGGGGACCGAAGCTTTCTTT. Translation: CASGGGTEAFF.

The CDR3 DNA is TGTGCCAGCAGCTTTTTGGGAGGACAGCCCCAGCATTTT. Translated: CASSFLGGQPQHF. The chain couples TRBV7-9 to TRBJ1-5, with no clear D. Trimming took 3 bases from V and 7 from J, leaving 10 bases between them. The CDR3 is 13 amino acids. Per germline, CDR1 SEHNR and CDR2 FQNEAQ (reference sequence).

The V and J genes are TRBV6-1 and TRBJ1-5; possibly TRBD1 for D (6 bases). Germline V lookup: CDR1 MNHNS, CDR2 SASEGT. This CDR3 comprises 17 residues. V was shortened by 7 bases and J by 4 bases, with 23 bases between the two germline ends. This CDR3 reads CASKIQSGGRGNQPQHF. The CDR3 DNA reads as TGTGCCAGCAAGATCCAATCCGGGGGGCGAGGGAATCAGCCCCAGCATTTT.

The chain combines TRBV5-4 with TRBJ2-1; perhaps D is TRBD1 or TRBD2 (7 bases each). V lost 4 bases and J lost 4, with 33 bases in between. The CDR3 length is 21 residues. The germline V gene encodes CDR1 SGHNT and CDR2 YYREEE (reference sequence). CDR3 in DNA: TGTGCCAGCAGCGACCCGACAGGGCCGACTAGCTCCAACTCAGGTTACAATGAGCAGTTCTTC. Protein: CASSDPTGPTSSNSGYNEQFF.

The rearrangement links TRBV5-4 to TRBJ1-2; 9 bases are shared with TRBD1. Trimming took 4 bases from V and 4 from J; bases not matched to a gene: 11. The CDR3 is made up of 16 amino acids. Germline CDR1 SGHNT, CDR2 YYREEE (reference sequence). The CDR3 sequence is CASSPTLVTGGYGYTF. DNA of the CDR3: TGTGCCAGCAGCCCAACCCTAGTGACAGGGGGCTATGGCTACACCTTC.

This clonotype was seen at least ten times. The V call is TRBV28, the J call TRBJ2-1; TRBD2 matches 8 bases. Germline CDR1 reads MDHEN; CDR2 reads SYDVKM. CDR3 size: 14 residues. V lost 6 bases and J lost 2; bases outside the gene matches: 3. The CDR3, as DNA: TGTGCCAGCAGCGGGACTAGTCCCTACAATGAGCAGTTCTTC. This encodes CASSGTSPYNEQFF. The full variable domain, rest sourced from reference TRBV28 and TRBJ2-1, is DVKVTQSSRYLVKRTGEKVFLECVQDMDHENMFWYRQDPGLGLRLIYFSYDVKMKEKGDIPEGYSVSREKKERFSLILESASTNQTSMYLCASSGTSPYNEQFFGPGTRLTVL.

This clonotype was counted many times. The genes are TRBV3-1 and TRBJ2-7; D unclear. CDR1 LGHDT and CDR2 YNNKEL come from the germline V gene (reference sequence). The CDR3 length is 14 residues. The V end was cut by 7 bases, the J end by 4 bases, with 17 bases between. CDR3 DNA sequence: TGTGCCAGCACCCCTTCCTCGGAGCTATACGAGCAGTACTTC. It codes for CASTPSSELYEQYF.

This clonotype appeared many times. The J gene is TRBJ1-2, the V gene TRBV15; 8 nucleotides line up with TRBD1. The ends lost 1 base at V and 3 bases at J; junction bases unmatched: 4. The CDR3 totals 15 residues. CDR1 and CDR2 from the germline V gene are LNHNV and YYDKDF (reference sequence). The CDR3 loop is CATSRAKTGDYGYTF. The DNA of the CDR3 is TGTGCCACCAGCAGAGCCAAGACAGGGGACTATGGCTACACCTTC.

This clonotype turned up a few times. The genes are TRBV6-2 or TRBV6-3 and TRBJ2-3, with TRBD2 matching 8 bases. There are 19 residues in the CDR3. V trimming: 5 bases; J trimming: 0 bases; junction bases outside the gene matches: 16. Germline V gene data show CDR1 as MNHEY and CDR2 as SVGEGT. This CDR3 reads CASSRSGTRNTLSTDTQYF. CDR3 coding DNA: TGTGCCAGCAGTAGATCCGGGACTAGGAATACGCTTAGCACAGATACGCAGTATTTT.

In the case of this clonotype: One junction end disagrees with the germline gene, perhaps due to a read error. The chain couples TRBV11-2 to TRBJ1-1; D ambiguous. Per germline, CDR1 SGHAT and CDR2 FQNNGV. The CDR3 extends over 15 amino acids. The DNA for the CDR3 is TGTGCCAGCAGCTTAGGTCCAGGCCCAAACACTGAAGTTTTCTTT. The encoded protein is CASSLGPGPNTEVFF.

This clonotype was detected only a few times. CDR3 amino acids: CASSLAGRTGSSGYTF. For the CDR3, the DNA is TGTGCCAGCAGCTTAGCGGGGCGGACAGGGTCAAGCGGCTACACCTTC. This chain uses TRBV7-8 with TRBJ1-2; 8 bases fit TRBD1. Per the germline V gene, CDR1 is SGHVS and CDR2 is FQNEAQ. The J segment lost 8 bases and the V segment lost 0 bases, leaving 11 bases of the junction unmatched. The CDR3 has 16 residues.

The rearrangement uses TRBV12-3 or TRBV12-4 and TRBJ2-7; 9 bases are shared with TRBD2. The CDR3 extends over 15 amino acids. V was clipped by 3 bases and J by 6 bases; unmatched bases: 9. CDR3 region: CASSLTSGSLSEQYF. The CDR3 DNA reads TGTGCCAGCAGTTTGACTAGCGGCTCTTTGAGCGAGCAGTACTTC.

The chain employs TRBV5-1 and TRBJ2-3, with 14 bases that match TRBD2. The CDR3 loop spans 16 amino acids. V gave up 1 base and J gave up 5 bases; unmatched junction bases: 3. Germline loops: CDR1 SGHRS, CDR2 YFSETQ. CDR3 DNA sequence: TGCGCCAGCAGCTTGCGACTAGCGGGGGGGCAAGATACGCAGTATTTT. Its protein is CASSLRLAGGQDTQYF.

The chain has TRBV10-1 and TRBJ2-2, with TRBD1 identical over 9 bases. Per the germline V gene, CDR1 is WNHNN and CDR2 is SYGVQD (reference sequence). V gave up 6 bases and J gave up 2 bases; unmatched junction bases: 7. The CDR3 contains 16 residues. The CDR3 DNA follows: TGCGCCAGCAGACGGGACAGGGAAATAAACACCGGGGAGCTGTTTTTT. Protein: CASRRDREINTGELFF.

The rearrangement joins TRBV6-4 to TRBJ2-3; D tentatively reads TRBD1 or TRBD2 (5 bases each). Looked up from germline, CDR1 is MRHNA and CDR2 is SNTAGT. Trimming left V 1 base short and J 3 bases short, with 14 bases between. This CDR3 has 16 amino acids. Here the CDR3 reads CASSDLPSGGTDTQYF. CDR3 bases: TGTGCCAGCAGTGACTTGCCTAGTGGGGGAACAGATACGCAGTATTTT.

This clonotype was counted many times. The chain carries TRBV7-9 and TRBJ1-2, with TRBD1 matching 11 bases. Germline CDR1 SEHNR, CDR2 FQNEAQ (reference sequence). V lost 7 bases, J lost 3 bases, and 7 bases stayed unmatched. CDR3 length: 15 residues. DNA for the CDR3: TGTGCCAGCACCCCTCGGACAGGGGGCGACTATGGCTACACCTTC. This codes for CASTPRTGGDYGYTF.

The sample holds a few counts of this clonotype. The V and J genes are TRBV11-2 and TRBJ1-2; D unclear. Trimming left V 5 bases short and J 4 bases short, with 14 bases between. Germline CDR1 SGHAT, CDR2 FQNNGV. The CDR3 covers 14 residues. The CDR3 DNA follows: TGTGCCAGCAGCCTAGGCCAGACGTTCTATGGCTACACCTTC. It yields the protein CASSLGQTFYGYTF.

At least ten counts were recorded for this clonotype. The chain uses TRBV12-3 or TRBV12-4 and TRBJ2-1; 11 nucleotides line up with TRBD1. CDR3 length: 16 amino acids. Trimming took 6 bases from V and 3 from J; bases not matched to a gene: 7. The CDR3 nucleotides read TGTGCCAGCAGGGGACAGGGGGGAGTTTACTACAATGAGCAGTTCTTC. Translating it yields CASRGQGGVYYNEQFF.